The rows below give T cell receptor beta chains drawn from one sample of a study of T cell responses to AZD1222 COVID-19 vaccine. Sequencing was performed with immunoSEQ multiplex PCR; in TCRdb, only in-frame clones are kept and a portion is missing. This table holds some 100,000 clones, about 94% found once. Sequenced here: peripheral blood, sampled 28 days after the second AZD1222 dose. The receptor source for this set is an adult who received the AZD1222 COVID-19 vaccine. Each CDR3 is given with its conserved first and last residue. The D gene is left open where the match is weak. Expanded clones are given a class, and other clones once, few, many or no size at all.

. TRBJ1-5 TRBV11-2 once CASSAGTPPSNQPQHF TGTGCCAGCAGCGCTGGGACACCCCCTAGCAATCAGCCCCAGCATTTT
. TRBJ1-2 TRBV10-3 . CAISEDGDKANYGYTF TGTGCCATCAGTGAGGACGGAGATAAAGCTAACTATGGCTACACCTTC
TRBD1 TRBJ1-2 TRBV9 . CASSGYRGSAYGYTF TGTGCCAGCAGCGGCTACAGGGGATCTGCCTATGGCTACACCTTC
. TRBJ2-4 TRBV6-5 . CASSYSLGESRNIQYF TGTGCCAGCAGTTACTCATTGGGGGAGTCAAGGAACATTCAGTACTTC
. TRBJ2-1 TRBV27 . CASSLRRQAHEQFF TGTGCCAGCAGTTTACGTCGACAGGCGCATGAGCAGTTCTTC
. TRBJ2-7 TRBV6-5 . CASSYSTQAPYEQYF TGTGCCAGCAGTTACTCTACCCAGGCACCCTACGAGCAGTACTTC
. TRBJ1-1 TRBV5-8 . CASSPVPDRSGEAFF TGTGCCAGCAGCCCCGTCCCGGATAGGAGTGGTGAAGCTTTCTTT
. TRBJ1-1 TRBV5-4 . CASSAQAYSQNTEAFF TGTGCCAGCAGCGCCCAAGCGTACAGTCAGAACACTGAAGCTTTCTTT
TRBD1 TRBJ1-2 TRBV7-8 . CASSLRYRTGDSRGYTF TGTGCCAGCAGCCTCCGTTACCGGACAGGGGACTCGAGAGGCTACACCTTC
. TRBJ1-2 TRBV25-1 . CASSGEQGDNYGYTF TGTGCCAGCAGTGGAGAACAGGGTGATAACTATGGCTACACCTTC
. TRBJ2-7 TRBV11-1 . CASSLTYEQYF TGTGCCAGCAGCCTTACCTACGAGCAGTACTTC
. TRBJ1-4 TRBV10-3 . CAISDQLGEKLFF TGTGCCATCAGTGATCAACTGGGCGAAAAACTGTTTTTT
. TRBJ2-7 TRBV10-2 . CASISLAGGLAGEQYF TGCGCCAGCATTTCTTTGGCCGGGGGATTAGCTGGCGAGCAGTACTTC
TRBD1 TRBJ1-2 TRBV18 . CASSRGQGYGYTF TGTGCCAGCTCACGTGGACAGGGTTATGGCTACACCTTC
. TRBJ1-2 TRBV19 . CASSIGGRGSPNYGYTF TGTGCCAGTAGTATAGGGGGTAGAGGATCTCCTAACTATGGCTACACCTTC
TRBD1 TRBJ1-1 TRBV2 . CASTLRGDSSIEAFF TGTGCCAGCACCCTCAGAGGGGACAGTAGCATTGAAGCTTTCTTT
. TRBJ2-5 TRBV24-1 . CATSEEDGETQYF TGTGCCACCAGTGAGGAGGATGGGGAGACCCAGTACTTC
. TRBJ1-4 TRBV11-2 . CASSPLARGNEKLFF TGTGCCAGCAGTCCACTCGCCAGGGGCAATGAAAAACTGTTTTTT
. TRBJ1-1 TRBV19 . CASSIGPGAEAFF TGTGCCAGTAGTATCGGCCCAGGAGCTGAAGCTTTCTTT
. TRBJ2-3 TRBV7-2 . CASSFSGGLDTQYF TGTGCCAGCAGCTTTAGTGGAGGTTTGGATACGCAGTATTTT
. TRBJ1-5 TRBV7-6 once CASSLSGADQPQHF TGTGCCAGCAGCTTATCAGGGGCGGATCAGCCCCAGCATTTT
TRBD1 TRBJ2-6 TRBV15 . CPLTGATSGANVLTF TGTCCATTGACAGGGGCAACGTCTGGGGCCAACGTCCTGACTTTC
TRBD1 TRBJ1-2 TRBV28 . CASSFPGTGVEGGYTF TGTGCCAGCAGTTTCCCCGGGACAGGGGTTGAGGGTGGCTACACCTTC
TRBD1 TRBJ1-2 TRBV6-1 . CASSEALQGAGYGYTF TGTGCCAGCAGTGAAGCGTTACAGGGGGCGGGCTATGGCTACACCTTC
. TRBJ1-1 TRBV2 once CASARTENTEAFF TGTGCCAGCGCCCGGACAGAGAACACTGAAGCTTTCTTT
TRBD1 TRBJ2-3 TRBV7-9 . CASSFRDRWTDTQYF TGTGCCAGCAGCTTCCGGGACAGGTGGACGGATACGCAGTATTTT
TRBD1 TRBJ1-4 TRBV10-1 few CASIPGGREKLFF TGCGCCAGCATCCCAGGGGGCCGGGAAAAACTGTTTTTT
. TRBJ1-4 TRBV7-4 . CASSLFKATVNNEKLFF TGTGCCAGCAGCTTATTCAAGGCGACGGTTAATAATGAAAAACTGTTTTTT
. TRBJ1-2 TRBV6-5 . CASRQGSQGGYTF TGTGCCAGCAGACAGGGTTCTCAGGGTGGCTACACCTTC
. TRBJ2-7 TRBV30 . CAWRVDRPRSYEQYF TGTGCCTGGAGAGTTGACAGGCCCCGCTCCTACGAGCAGTACTTC
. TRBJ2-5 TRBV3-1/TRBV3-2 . CASSSRGVQETQYF TGTGCCAGCAGTTCAAGAGGAGTACAAGAGACCCAGTACTTC
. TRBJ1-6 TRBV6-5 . CASSDSGSPLHF TGTGCCAGCAGTGACTCGGGTTCACCCCTCCACTTT
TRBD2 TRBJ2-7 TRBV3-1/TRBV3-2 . CASSQPAGGLFEQYF TGTGCCAGCAGCCAACCAGCGGGGGGGCTGTTCGAGCAGTACTTC
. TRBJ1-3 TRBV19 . CASRGLPGNTIYF TGTGCCAGTAGAGGGCTCCCTGGAAACACCATATATTTT
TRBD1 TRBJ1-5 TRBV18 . CASSPLGQGNQPQHF TGTGCCAGCTCACCACTGGGACAGGGCAATCAGCCCCAGCATTTT
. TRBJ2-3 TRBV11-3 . CASSLRVAGYGDTDTQYF TGTGCCAGCAGCTTACGGGTCGCTGGGTATGGTGACACAGATACGCAGTATTTT
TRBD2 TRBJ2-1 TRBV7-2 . CASSSQRLAGGNEQFF TGTGCCAGCAGCTCACAAAGACTAGCGGGGGGCAATGAGCAGTTCTTC
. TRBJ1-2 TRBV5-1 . CASSSSRPYGYTF TGCGCCAGCAGCTCTTCACGCCCCTATGGCTACACCTTC
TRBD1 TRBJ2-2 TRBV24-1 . CATSDLDRAPGELFF TGTGCCACCAGTGACCTCGACAGGGCACCCGGGGAGCTGTTTTTT
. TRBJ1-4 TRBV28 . CASSLRGRIPTNEKLFF TGTGCCAGCAGTTTACGGGGCCGGATCCCAACTAATGAAAAACTGTTTTTT
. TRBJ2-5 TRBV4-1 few CASTLDGGRQETQYF TGCGCCAGCACTTTGGATGGGGGTAGGCAAGAGACCCAGTACTTC
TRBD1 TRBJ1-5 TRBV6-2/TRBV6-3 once CASSYSYVPGQGDSNQPQHF TGTGCCAGCAGTTACTCCTATGTCCCGGGACAGGGGGATAGCAATCAGCCCCAGCATTTT
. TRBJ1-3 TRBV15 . CATSRGDLNSGNTIYF TGTGCCACCAGCAGAGGTGACCTTAACTCTGGAAACACCATATATTTT
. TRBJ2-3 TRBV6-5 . CASSQGASATDTQYF TGTGCCAGCTCTCAAGGGGCTAGCGCCACAGATACGCAGTATTTT
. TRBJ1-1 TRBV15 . CATSRAGRVTEAFF TGTGCCACCAGCAGAGCTGGCAGGGTCACTGAAGCTTTCTTT
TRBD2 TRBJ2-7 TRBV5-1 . CASSLLRGDEQYF TGCGCCAGCAGCTTGTTACGGGGGGACGAGCAGTACTTC
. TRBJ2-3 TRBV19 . CASSDRLGDTQYF TGTGCCAGTAGTGACCGCCTGGGGGATACGCAGTATTTT
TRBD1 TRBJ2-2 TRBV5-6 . CASSHRDRGYPGELFF TGTGCCAGCAGCCACCGGGACAGGGGTTATCCCGGGGAGCTGTTTTTT
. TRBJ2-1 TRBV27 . CTTVGPREQFF TGTACCACGGTGGGGCCTCGTGAGCAGTTCTTC
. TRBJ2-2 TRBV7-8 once CASSTTGTPNTGELFF TGTGCCAGCAGCACCACCGGGACACCGAACACCGGGGAGCTGTTTTTT
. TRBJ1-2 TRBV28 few CASSFAGVYGYTF TGTGCCAGCAGTTTTGCGGGGGTTTATGGCTACACCTTC